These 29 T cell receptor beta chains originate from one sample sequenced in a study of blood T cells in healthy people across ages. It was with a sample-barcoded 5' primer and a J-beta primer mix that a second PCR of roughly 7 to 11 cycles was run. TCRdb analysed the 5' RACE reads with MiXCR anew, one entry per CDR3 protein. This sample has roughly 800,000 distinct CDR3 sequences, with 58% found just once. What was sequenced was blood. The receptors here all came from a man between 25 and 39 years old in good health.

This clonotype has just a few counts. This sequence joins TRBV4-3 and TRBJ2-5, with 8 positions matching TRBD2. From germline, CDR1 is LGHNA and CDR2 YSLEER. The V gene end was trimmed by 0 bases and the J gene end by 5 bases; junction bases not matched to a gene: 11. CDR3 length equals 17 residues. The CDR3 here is CASSQDAGTRGWETQYF. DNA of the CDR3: TGCGCCAGCAGCCAAGACGCTGGGACTAGAGGATGGGAGACCCAGTACTTC.

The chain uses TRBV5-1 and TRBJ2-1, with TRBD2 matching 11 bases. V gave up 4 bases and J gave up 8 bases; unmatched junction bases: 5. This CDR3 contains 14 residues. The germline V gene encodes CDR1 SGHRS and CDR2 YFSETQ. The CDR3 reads CASSPSGGSHEQFF. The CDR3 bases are TGCGCCAGCAGCCCTAGCGGGGGGAGCCATGAGCAGTTCTTC.

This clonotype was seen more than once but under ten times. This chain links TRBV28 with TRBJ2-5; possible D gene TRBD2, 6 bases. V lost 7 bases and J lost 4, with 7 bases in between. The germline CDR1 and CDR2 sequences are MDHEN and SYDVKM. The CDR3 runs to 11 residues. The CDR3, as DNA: TGTGCCAGCAACGGGGGAGAGACCCAGTACTTC. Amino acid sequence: CASNGGETQYF.

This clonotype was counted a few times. In DNA, the CDR3 is TGCGCCAGCAGTAGGTCGGCCTTTCCTGCAGATACGCAGTATTTT. This sequence encodes CASSRSAFPADTQYF. The chain joins TRBV4-3 to TRBJ2-3, with no clear D. V shed 6 bases and J shed 4 bases, with 17 bases lying between them. Germline V lookup: CDR1 LGHNA, CDR2 YSLEER. The CDR3 loop spans 15 amino acids.

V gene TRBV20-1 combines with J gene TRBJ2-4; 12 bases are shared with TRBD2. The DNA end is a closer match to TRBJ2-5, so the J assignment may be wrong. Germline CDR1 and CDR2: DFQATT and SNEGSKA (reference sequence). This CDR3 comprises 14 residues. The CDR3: CSGSSGGAGETQYF. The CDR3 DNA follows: TGCAGTGGTTCTAGCGGGGGGGCGGGAGAGACCCAGTACTTC.

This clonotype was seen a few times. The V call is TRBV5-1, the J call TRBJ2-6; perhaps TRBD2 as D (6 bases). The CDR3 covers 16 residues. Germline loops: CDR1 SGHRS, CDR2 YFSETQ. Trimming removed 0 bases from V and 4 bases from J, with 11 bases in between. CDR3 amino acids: CASSLVGGPGANVLTF. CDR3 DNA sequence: TGCGCCAGCAGCTTGGTTGGAGGGCCCGGGGCCAACGTCCTGACTTTC.

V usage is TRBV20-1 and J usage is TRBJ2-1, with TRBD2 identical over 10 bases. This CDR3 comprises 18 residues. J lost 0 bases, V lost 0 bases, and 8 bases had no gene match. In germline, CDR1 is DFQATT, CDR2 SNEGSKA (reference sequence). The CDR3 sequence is CSAREASGGSSSYNEQFF. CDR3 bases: TGCAGTGCTAGAGAAGCTAGCGGGGGTAGTAGCTCCTACAATGAGCAGTTCTTC.

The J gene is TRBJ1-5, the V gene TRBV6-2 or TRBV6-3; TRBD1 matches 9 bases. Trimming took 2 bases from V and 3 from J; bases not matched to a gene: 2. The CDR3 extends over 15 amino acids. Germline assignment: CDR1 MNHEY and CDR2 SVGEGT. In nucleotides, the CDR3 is TGTGCCAGCAGTTACGACAGGGGGGCCAATCAGCCCCAGCATTTT. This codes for CASSYDRGANQPQHF.

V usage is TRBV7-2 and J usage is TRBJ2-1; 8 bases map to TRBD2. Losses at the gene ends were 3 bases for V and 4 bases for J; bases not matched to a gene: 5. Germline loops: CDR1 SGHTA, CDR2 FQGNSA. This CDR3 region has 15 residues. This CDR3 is CASSFTSGNYNEQFF. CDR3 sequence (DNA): TGTGCCAGCAGCTTTACTAGCGGCAATTACAATGAGCAGTTCTTC.

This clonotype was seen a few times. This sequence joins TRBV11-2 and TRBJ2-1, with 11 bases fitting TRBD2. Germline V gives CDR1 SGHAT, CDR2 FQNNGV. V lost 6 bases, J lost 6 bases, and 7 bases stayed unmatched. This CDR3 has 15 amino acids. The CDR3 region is CASRPTSGVGNEQFF. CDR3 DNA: TGTGCCAGCAGACCGACTAGCGGGGTGGGCAATGAGCAGTTCTTC.

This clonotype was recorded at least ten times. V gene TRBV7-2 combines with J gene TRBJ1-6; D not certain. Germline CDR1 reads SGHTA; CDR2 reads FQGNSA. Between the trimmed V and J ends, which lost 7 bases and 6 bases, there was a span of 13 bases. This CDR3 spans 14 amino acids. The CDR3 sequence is CASTWERANSPLHF. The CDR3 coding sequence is TGTGCCAGCACCTGGGAAAGAGCTAATTCACCCCTCCACTTT.

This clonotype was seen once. The DNA for the CDR3 is TGCGCCAGCAGCTTGGGGTCCTTCGGGAGGATAACCAACAATGAGCAGTTCTTC. Its protein is CASSLGSFGRITNNEQFF. This sequence joins TRBV5-1 and TRBJ2-1; the match to TRBD2 covers 7 bases. The length of the CDR3 is 18 residues. CDR1 and CDR2 from the germline V gene are SGHRS and YFSETQ. V gave up 0 bases and J gave up 5 bases; unmatched junction bases: 14.

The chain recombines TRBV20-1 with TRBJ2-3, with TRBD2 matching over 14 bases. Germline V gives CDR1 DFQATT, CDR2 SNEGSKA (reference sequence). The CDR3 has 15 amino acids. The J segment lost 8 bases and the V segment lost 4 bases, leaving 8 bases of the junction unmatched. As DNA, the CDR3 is TGCAGTGCTATACAACCGGGACTAGCGGGGGTTACGCAGTATTTT. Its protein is CSAIQPGLAGVTQYF.

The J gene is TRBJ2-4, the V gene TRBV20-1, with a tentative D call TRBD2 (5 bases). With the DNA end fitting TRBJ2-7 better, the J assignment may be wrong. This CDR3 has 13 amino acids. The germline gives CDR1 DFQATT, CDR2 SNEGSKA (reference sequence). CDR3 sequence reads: CSAEPLSGYEQYF. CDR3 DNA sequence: TGCAGTGCCGAACCCTTAAGCGGCTACGAGCAGTACTTC.

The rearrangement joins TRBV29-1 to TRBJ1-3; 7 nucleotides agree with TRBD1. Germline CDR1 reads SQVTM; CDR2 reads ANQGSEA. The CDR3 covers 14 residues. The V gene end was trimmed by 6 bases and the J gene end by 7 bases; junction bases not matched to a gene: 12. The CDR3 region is CSVHDRAFSNTIYF. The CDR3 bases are TGCAGCGTCCACGACAGGGCATTTTCCAACACCATATATTTT.

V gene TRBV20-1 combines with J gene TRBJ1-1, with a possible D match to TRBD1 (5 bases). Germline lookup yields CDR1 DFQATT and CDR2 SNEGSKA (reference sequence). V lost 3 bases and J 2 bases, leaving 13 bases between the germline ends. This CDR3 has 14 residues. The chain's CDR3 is CSASGASSNTEAFF. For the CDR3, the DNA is TGCAGTGCTAGCGGGGCCAGTTCCAACACTGAAGCTTTCTTT.

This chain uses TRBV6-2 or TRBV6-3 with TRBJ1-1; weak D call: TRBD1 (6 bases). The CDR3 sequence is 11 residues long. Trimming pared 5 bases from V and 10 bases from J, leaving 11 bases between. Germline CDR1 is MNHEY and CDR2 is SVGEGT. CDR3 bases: TGTGCCAGCAGTCCGAACAGGGTAGCTTTCTTT. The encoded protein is CASSPNRVAFF.

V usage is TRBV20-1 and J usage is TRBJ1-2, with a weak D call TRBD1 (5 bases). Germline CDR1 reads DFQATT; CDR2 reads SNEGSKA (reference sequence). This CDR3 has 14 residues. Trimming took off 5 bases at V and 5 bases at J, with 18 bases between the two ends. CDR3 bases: TGCAGTGCTCCCTCCCAGGCTGGGGGGTATGGCTACACCTTC. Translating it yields CSAPSQAGGYGYTF.

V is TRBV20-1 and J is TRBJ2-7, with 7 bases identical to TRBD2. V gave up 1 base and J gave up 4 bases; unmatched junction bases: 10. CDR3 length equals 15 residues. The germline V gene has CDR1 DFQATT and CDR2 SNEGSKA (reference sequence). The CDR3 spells CSARGERAGTYEQYF. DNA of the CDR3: TGCAGTGCTAGAGGAGAACGAGCGGGGACTTACGAGCAGTACTTC.

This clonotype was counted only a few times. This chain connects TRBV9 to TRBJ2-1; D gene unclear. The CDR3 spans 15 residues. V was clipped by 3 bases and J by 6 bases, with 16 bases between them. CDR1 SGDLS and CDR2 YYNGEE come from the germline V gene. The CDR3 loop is CASSAFLGMVNEQFF. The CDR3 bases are TGTGCCAGCAGCGCCTTCCTAGGGATGGTCAATGAGCAGTTCTTC.

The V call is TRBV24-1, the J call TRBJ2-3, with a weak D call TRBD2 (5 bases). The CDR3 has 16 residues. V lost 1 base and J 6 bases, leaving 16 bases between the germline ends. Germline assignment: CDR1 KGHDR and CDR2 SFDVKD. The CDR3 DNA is TGTGCCACCAGTGATTTCCCCGATACTAGTTACGATACGCAGTATTTT. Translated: CATSDFPDTSYDTQYF.

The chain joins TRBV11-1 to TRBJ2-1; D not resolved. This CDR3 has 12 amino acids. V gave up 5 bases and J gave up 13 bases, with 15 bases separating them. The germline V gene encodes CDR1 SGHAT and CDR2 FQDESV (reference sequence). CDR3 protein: CASSDTTMGQFF. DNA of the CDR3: TGTGCCAGCAGCGACACAACAATGGGCCAGTTCTTC.

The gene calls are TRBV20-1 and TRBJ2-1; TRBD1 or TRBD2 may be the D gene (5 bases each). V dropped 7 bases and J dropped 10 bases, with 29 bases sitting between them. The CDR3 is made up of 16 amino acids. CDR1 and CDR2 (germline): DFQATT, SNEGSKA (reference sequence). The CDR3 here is CSVWAPNGDPSSEQFF. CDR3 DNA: TGCAGTGTCTGGGCTCCTAACGGGGACCCCTCCTCCGAGCAGTTCTTC.

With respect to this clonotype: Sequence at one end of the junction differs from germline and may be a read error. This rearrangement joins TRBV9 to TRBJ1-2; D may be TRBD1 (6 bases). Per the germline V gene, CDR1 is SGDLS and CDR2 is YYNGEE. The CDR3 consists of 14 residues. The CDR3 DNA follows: TGTGCCAGCAGCGCCCTAACAGGGATCTATAGCTACACCTTC. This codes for CASSALTGIYSYTF.

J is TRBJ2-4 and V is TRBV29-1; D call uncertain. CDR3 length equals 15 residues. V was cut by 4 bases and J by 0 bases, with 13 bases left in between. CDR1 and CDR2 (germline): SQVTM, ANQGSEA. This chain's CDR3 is CSVAIAVLAKNIQYF. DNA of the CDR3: TGCAGCGTTGCTATTGCAGTTCTAGCCAAAAACATTCAGTACTTC.

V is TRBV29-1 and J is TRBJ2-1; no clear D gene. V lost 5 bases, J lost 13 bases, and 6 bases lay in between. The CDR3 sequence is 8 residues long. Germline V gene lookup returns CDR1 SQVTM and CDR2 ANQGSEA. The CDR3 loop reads CSVPGQFF. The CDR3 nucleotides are TGCAGCGTTCCTGGACAGTTCTTC.

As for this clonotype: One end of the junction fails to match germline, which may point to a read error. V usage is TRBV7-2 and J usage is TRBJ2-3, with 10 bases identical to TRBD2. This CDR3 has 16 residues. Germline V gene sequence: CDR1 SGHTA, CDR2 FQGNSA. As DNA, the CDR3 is TGTGCCAGCGTACCTAGCGGGAGAGTCGGGACAGGTACGCAGTATTTT. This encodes CASVPSGRVGTGTQYF.

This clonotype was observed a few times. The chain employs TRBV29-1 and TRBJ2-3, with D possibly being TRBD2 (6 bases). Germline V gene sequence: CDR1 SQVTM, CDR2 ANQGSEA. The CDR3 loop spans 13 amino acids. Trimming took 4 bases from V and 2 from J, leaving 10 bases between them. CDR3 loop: CSVVAENTDTQYF. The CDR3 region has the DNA TGCAGCGTTGTAGCGGAAAACACAGATACGCAGTATTTT.

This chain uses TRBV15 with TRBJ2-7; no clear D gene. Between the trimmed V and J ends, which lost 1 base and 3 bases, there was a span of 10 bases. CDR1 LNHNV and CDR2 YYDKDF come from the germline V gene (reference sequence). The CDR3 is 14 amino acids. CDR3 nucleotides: TGTGCCACCAGCAGAGTCCCAGCAGTCTACGAGCAGTACTTC. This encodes CATSRVPAVYEQYF.